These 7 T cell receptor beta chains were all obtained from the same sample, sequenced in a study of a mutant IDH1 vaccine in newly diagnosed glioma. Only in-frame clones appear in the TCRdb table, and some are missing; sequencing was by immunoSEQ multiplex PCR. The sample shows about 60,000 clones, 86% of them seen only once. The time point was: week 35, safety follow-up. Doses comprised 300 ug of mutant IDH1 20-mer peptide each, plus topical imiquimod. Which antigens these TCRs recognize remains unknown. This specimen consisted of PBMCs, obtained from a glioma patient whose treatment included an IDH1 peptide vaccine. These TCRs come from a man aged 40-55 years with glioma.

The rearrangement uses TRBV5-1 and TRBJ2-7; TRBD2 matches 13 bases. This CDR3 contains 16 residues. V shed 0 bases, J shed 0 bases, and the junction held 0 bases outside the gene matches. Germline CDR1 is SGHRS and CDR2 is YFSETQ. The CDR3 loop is CASSLGLAGGSYEQYF. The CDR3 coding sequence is TGCGCCAGCAGCTTGGGACTAGCGGGAGGCTCCTACGAGCAGTACTTC.

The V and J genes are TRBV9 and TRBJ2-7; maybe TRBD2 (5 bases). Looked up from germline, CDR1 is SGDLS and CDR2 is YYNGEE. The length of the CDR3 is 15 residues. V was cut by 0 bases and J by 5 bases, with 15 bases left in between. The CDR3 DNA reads TGTGCCAGCAGCGTAGACGGGAAGAGAGTCAACGAGCAGTACTTC. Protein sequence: CASSVDGKRVNEQYF.

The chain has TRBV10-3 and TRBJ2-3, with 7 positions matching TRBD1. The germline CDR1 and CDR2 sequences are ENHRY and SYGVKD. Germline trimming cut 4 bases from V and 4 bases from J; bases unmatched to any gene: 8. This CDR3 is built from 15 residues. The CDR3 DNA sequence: TGTGCCATCAGTGGCAGGGGGAAGAGGTCAGATACGCAGTATTTT. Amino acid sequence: CAISGRGKRSDTQYF.

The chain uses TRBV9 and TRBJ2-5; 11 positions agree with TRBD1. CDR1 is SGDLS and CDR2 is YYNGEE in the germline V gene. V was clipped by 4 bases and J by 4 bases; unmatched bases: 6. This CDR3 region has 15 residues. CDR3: CASSPRTGGRETQYF. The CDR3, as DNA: TGTGCCAGCAGCCCAAGGACAGGGGGCCGAGAGACCCAGTACTTC.

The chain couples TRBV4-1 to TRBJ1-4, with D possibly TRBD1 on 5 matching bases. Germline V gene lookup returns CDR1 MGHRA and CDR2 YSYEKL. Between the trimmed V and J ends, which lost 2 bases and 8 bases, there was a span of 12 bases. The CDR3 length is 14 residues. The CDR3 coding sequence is TGCGCCAGCAGCCAACGAGGGGCAGGGGAAAAACTGTTTTTT. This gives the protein CASSQRGAGEKLFF.

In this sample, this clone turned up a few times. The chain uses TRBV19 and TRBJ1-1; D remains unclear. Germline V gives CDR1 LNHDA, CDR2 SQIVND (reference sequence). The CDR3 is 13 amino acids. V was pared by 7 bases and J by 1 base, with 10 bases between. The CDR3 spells CASTPWGNTEAFF. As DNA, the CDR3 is TGTGCCAGTACCCCGTGGGGGAACACTGAAGCTTTCTTT.

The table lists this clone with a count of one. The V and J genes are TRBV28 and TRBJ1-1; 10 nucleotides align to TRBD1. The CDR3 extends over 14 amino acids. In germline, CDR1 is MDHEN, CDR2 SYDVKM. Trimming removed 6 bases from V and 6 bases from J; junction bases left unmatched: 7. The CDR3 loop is CASRGQGGTPEAFF. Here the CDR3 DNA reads TGTGCCAGCAGAGGACAGGGGGGAACCCCTGAAGCTTTCTTT.